The 20 T cell receptor beta chains in this list originate from one sample, sequenced in a study of T cell clonality in common variable immunodeficiency (dated by TCRdb to 2014 to 2015). The library came from the immunoSEQ multiplex PCR assay. What TCRdb holds here is the immuneACCESS table cut down to in-frame rearrangements. Part of the clones is not present; checked against another copy, under half of the missing clones reflect an unresolved V gene, and the others are unexplained. This sample contains tens of thousands of clones, none of which is a singleton. Clones ranked in the top ten supply 1.5% to 2% of the sample. Sequencing was carried out using peripheral blood mononuclear cells. The source is a person aged 18 to 75 in good health.

This clone came up many times. CDR3 bases read: TGTGCCAGCTCACCCACTAGCGGTCCCTACGAG. It codes for CASSPTSGPYE. The entire CDR3 reads CASSPTSGPYEQYF. The chain couples TRBV18 to TRBJ2-7; the match to TRBD2 covers 8 bases. The CDR3 end falls 3 residues outside the read, so it is completed with the germline J gene. V gave up 3 bases and J gave up 2 bases; unmatched junction bases: 3. CDR1 is KGHSH and CDR2 is LQKENI in the germline V gene. The CDR3 totals 14 residues.

Ten or more counts support this clone. The read ends 3 residues shy of where the CDR3 ends; the end is completed using the germline J gene. The genes are TRBV5-1 and TRBJ1-2, with a possible D match to TRBD1 (5 bases). Germline lookup yields CDR1 SGHRS and CDR2 YFSETQ. V gave up 2 bases and J gave up 4 bases, with 9 bases separating them. This CDR3 has 13 residues. The covered CDR3 bases are TGCGCCAGCAGCTTTGAGGGGAGCTATGGC. This codes for CASSFEGSYG. The whole CDR3 sequence reads CASSFEGSYGYTF.

This clone was observed many times. The read falls 3 residues short of the CDR3 end, and the missing part is taken from the germline J gene. This chain connects TRBV11-2 to TRBJ2-1, with TRBD2 matching over 7 bases. The length of the CDR3 is 14 residues. The V gene end was trimmed by 4 bases and the J gene end by 8 bases; junction bases not matched to a gene: 8. CDR1 is SGHAT, CDR2 FQNNGV, per germline. Partial CDR3 DNA: TGTGCCAGCAGCTATCAACCGGGGGGTTATGAG. Its protein product is CASSYQPGGYE. The full CDR3 sequence reads CASSYQPGGYEQFF.

This clone was counted ten times or more. The read terminates 3 residues ahead of where the CDR3 ends, so the germline J gene completes it. The chain couples TRBV5-1 to TRBJ1-2; tentatively, D is TRBD1 (6 bases). Germline CDR1 and CDR2: SGHRS and YFSETQ. The CDR3 has 17 residues. Trimming took off 1 base at V and 3 bases at J, with 19 bases between the two ends. Partial CDR3 DNA: TGCGCCAGCAGCTTGAATGACAGGAGCTTAAGATACTATGGC. Protein: CASSLNDRSLRYYG. The full CDR3 reads CASSLNDRSLRYYGYTF.

This clone was seen many times. The CDR3 protein is CASSAYGASGSVSKNIQYF. The CDR3 bases that were read are TGTGCCAGCAGCGCCTACGGGGCTAGCGGGAGCGTATCCAAAAACATT. The J gene is TRBJ2-4, the V gene TRBV9, with 10 bases identical to TRBD2. The read gets to within 3 residues of the CDR3 end, and the germline J gene fills in the rest. Germline CDR1 is SGDLS and CDR2 is YYNGEE. This CDR3 is 19 amino acids long. The V segment lost 3 bases and the J segment 2 bases; nucleotides outside the gene matches: 14.

This clone came up many times. The DNA read from the CDR3 is TGCAGTGCTAGTTGGACAGAGAACACTGAA. The encoded protein is CSASWTENTE. The entire CDR3 protein reads CSASWTENTEAFF. The rearrangement joins TRBV20-1 to TRBJ1-1; perhaps TRBD1 as D (6 bases). Sequencing ends 3 residues short of the CDR3 end; the germline J gene provides the rest. The CDR3 is made up of 13 amino acids. V shed 3 bases and J shed 1 base, with 9 bases lying between them. Germline V lookup: CDR1 DFQATT, CDR2 SNEGSKA (reference sequence).

This clone was found many times. The read terminates 3 residues ahead of where the CDR3 ends, so the germline J gene completes it. The chain is built from TRBV5-1 and TRBJ2-7; 12 bases agree with TRBD2. After removal of 0 bases from V and 5 bases from J, the junction contained 6 bases not matched to a gene. The CDR3 consists of 16 residues. CDR1 and CDR2 from the germline V gene are SGHRS and YFSETQ. The CDR3 sequence is CASSLAMGTSGHEQYF. The CDR3 bases that were read are TGCGCCAGCAGCTTGGCCATGGGGACTAGCGGGCACGAG.

At least ten counts were recorded for this clone. Read data end 3 residues before the CDR3 end; the end is taken from the germline J gene. This rearrangement joins TRBV13 to TRBJ2-7, with 8 nucleotides matching TRBD2. The germline gives CDR1 PRHDT, CDR2 FYEKMQ (reference sequence). CDR3 length: 16 amino acids. V lost 5 bases to trimming and J lost 5 bases; unmatched junction nucleotides: 14. CDR3 region: CASSRSGLGKGHEQYF. The part of the CDR3 DNA that was read is TGTGCCAGCAGCAGATCGGGACTAGGTAAGGGGCACGAG.

This clone was counted at least ten times. Sequencing ends 3 residues short of the CDR3 end; the germline J gene provides the rest. The chain has TRBV7-2 and TRBJ2-7; 7 bases line up with TRBD1. V was clipped by 4 bases and J by 2 bases; unmatched bases: 5. The CDR3 runs to 14 residues. Germline CDR1 and CDR2: SGHTA and FQGNSA. The DNA read from the CDR3 is TGTGCCAGCAGCTACCGACAGGGTGCCTACGAG. Its translation is CASSYRQGAYE. The full-length CDR3 reads as CASSYRQGAYEQYF.

This clone was counted at least ten times. The DNA ends 3 residues before the CDR3 does, and the rest of the CDR3 is filled in from the germline J gene. The V gene is TRBV12-3 or TRBV12-4, the J gene TRBJ1-5, with 7 bases that match TRBD1. V lost 0 bases to trimming and J lost 1 base; unmatched junction nucleotides: 6. This CDR3 is 17 amino acids long. The CDR3 bases that were read are TGTGCCAGCAGTTTAGCTACGACAGGGCGAAGCAATCAGCCC. Protein sequence: CASSLATTGRSNQP. In full, the CDR3 is CASSLATTGRSNQPQHF.

This clone was detected ten times or more. From the germline J gene comes the end of the CDR3, since the read stops 3 residues before it. This chain joins TRBV9 and TRBJ1-4, with D tentatively TRBD1 (5 bases). The germline CDR1 and CDR2 sequences are SGDLS and YYNGEE. CDR3 length: 16 residues. The CDR3 protein is CASSVGPQGIPPGLFF. The covered CDR3 bases are TGTGCCAGCAGCGTAGGGCCTCAGGGAATTCCACCGGGA. The full variable domain, in which reference TRBV9 and TRBJ1-4 provide the parts outside the CDR3, is DSGVTQTPKHLITATGQRVTLRCSPRSGDLSVYWYQQSLDQGLQFLIQYYNGEERAKGNILERFSAQQFPDLHSELNLSSLELGDSALYFCASSVGPQGIPPGLFFGSGTQLSVL.

This clone has ten or more counts. The CDR3 end is not reached by the read, which stops 3 residues before it; the germline J gene fills it in. The rearrangement links TRBV6-2 or TRBV6-3 to TRBJ2-7; 8 bases line up with TRBD1. Germline trimming cut 4 bases from V and 3 bases from J; bases unmatched to any gene: 2. CDR1 is MNHEY and CDR2 is SVGEGT in the germline V gene. The CDR3 is 13 residues long. Partial CDR3 DNA: TGTGCCAGCAGTTGGGGACAGGACTACGAG. Translation gives CASSWGQDYE. The full CDR3 sequence reads CASSWGQDYEQYF.

This clone was counted at least ten times. The read halts 3 residues ahead of the CDR3 end, with the missing end drawn from the germline J gene. V usage is TRBV7-8 and J usage is TRBJ2-2; D is ambiguous. Per germline, CDR1 SGHVS and CDR2 FQNEAQ. The CDR3 has 13 amino acids. CDR3 bases read: TGTGCCAGCAGCTTAGAGGGCCCCTCACCG. Translating it yields CASSLEGPSP. The entire CDR3 protein reads CASSLEGPSPLFF.

This clone was observed many times. The read terminates 3 residues ahead of where the CDR3 ends, so the germline J gene completes it. The rearrangement links TRBV9 to TRBJ2-5; possibly TRBD2 for D (7 bases). Germline-derived CDR1 and CDR2 are SGDLS and YYNGEE. This CDR3 has 16 residues. The germline V and J ends were trimmed by 0 bases and 4 bases, with 16 bases remaining between them. CDR3: CASSVDIGLGGETQYF. The sequenced part of the CDR3 DNA is TGTGCCAGCAGCGTAGATATAGGACTAGGGGGAGAGACC. The entire variable domain, with the rest obtained from reference TRBV9 and TRBJ2-5, is as follows: DSGVTQTPKHLITATGQRVTLRCSPRSGDLSVYWYQQSLDQGLQFLIQYYNGEERAKGNILERFSAQQFPDLHSELNLSSLELGDSALYFCASSVDIGLGGETQYFGPGTRLLVL.

There are many counts of this clone. CDR3: CASSPSGVAYEQYF. The DNA read from the CDR3 is TGCGCCAGCAGCCCCTCAGGGGTCGCCTACGAG. The chain recombines TRBV4-1 with TRBJ2-7, with D tentatively TRBD1 (6 bases). The read is 3 residues too short to cover the CDR3 end, so that end is filled in from the germline J gene. CDR1 is MGHRA and CDR2 is YSYEKL in the germline V gene. This CDR3 is 14 amino acids long. Trimming pared 4 bases from V and 2 bases from J, leaving 12 bases between.

The table lists this clone with many counts. With the read ending 3 residues before the CDR3 end, the germline J gene is used to fill in that end. The chain combines TRBV5-1 with TRBJ2-1; 9 bases agree with TRBD2. The germline V gene encodes CDR1 SGHRS and CDR2 YFSETQ. This CDR3 spans 15 amino acids. Trimming removed 1 base from V and 9 bases from J; junction bases left unmatched: 8. The CDR3 DNA, read in part, is TGCGCCAGCAGCTTGCTAAGCGGGGGGCTCGTTGAG. This gives the protein CASSLLSGGLVE. The complete CDR3 reads CASSLLSGGLVEQFF.

In its sample, this clone was seen many times. The read finishes 3 residues shy of the CDR3 end, and the germline J gene is used to complete it. The rearrangement joins TRBV7-2 to TRBJ2-4; 9 nucleotides agree with TRBD1. Germline CDR1 and CDR2: SGHTA and FQGNSA. The CDR3 sequence is 15 residues long. Trimming took 0 bases from V and 6 from J; bases not matched to a gene: 3. The CDR3 here is CASSLAPGQGNIQYF. The sequenced CDR3 bases are TGTGCCAGCAGCTTAGCCCCGGGACAGGGAAACATT.

Many counts were recorded for this clone. The read gets to within 3 residues of the CDR3 end, and the germline J gene fills in the rest. V and J are TRBV30 and TRBJ1-2; TRBD1 aligns across 8 bases. Germline CDR1 and CDR2: GTSNPN and SVGIG (reference sequence). Trimming removed 0 bases from V and 4 bases from J; junction bases left unmatched: 13. The length of the CDR3 is 17 residues. The CDR3 DNA, read in part, is TGTGCCTGGAGTGTTCAGGGGGCCGGTTCCGATCTCTATGGC. Its protein product is CAWSVQGAGSDLYG. The full CDR3 is CAWSVQGAGSDLYGYTF. The variable domain in full, completed from reference TRBV30 and TRBJ1-2, reads SQTIHQWPATLVQPVGSPLSLECTVEGTSNPNLYWYRQAAGRGLQLLFYSVGIGQISSEVPQNLSASRPQDRQFILSSKKLLLSDSGFYLCAWSVQGAGSDLYGYTFGSGTRLTVV.

Ten or more counts support this clone. The sequenced fragment ends 3 residues before the CDR3 boundary, so the rest is inferred from the germline J gene. The chain employs TRBV13 and TRBJ1-1; 8 bases are shared with TRBD1. The trim removed 5 bases at V and 5 bases at J, leaving 7 bases unmatched. The CDR3 extends over 14 amino acids. CDR1 and CDR2 from the germline V gene are PRHDT and FYEKMQ (reference sequence). CDR3 bases read: TGTGCCAGCAGCCATGGACAGGGAAGTACTGAA. As protein: CASSHGQGSTE. In full, the CDR3 is CASSHGQGSTEAFF.

This clone came up many times. The read terminates 3 residues before the CDR3 end, so the remaining end is supplied by the germline J gene. J is TRBJ1-2 and V is TRBV19, with D tentatively TRBD1 (5 bases). Germline V CDR1 and CDR2: LNHDA, SQIVND (reference sequence). V lost 5 bases, J lost 0 bases, and 13 bases lay in between. This CDR3 has 15 amino acids. The CDR3 sequence: CASSVQGSSNYGYTF. The sequenced part of the CDR3 DNA is TGTGCCAGTAGTGTTCAGGGATCCTCTAACTATGGC.